This record covers a single TCR beta chain. The CDR3 consists of 12 residues. CDR1 LGHDT and CDR2 YNNKEL come from the germline V gene (reference sequence). V dropped 8 bases and J dropped 5 bases, with 11 bases sitting between them. These data come from a study of blood T cell repertoires in COVID-19. For the study at large: The samples span acute and convalescent COVID-19 from the United States, Italy and Spain.

Some clones are missing from TCRdb's copy, which holds only in-frame ones; the method was immunoSEQ multiplex PCR. The data show 390,000 or so clones, with roughly nine tenths seen just once and less than 1.2% held by the top ten. The age range of participants was about 18 to 100 years, with residence in roughly 25 US areas. Specimen: PBMCs or T cells enriched from blood (not recorded which). This sequence was found in a man aged 18 to 30 who had recovered from COVID-19. This chain connects TRBV3-1 (or the pseudogene TRBV3-2) to TRBJ2-3; a weak D match, TRBD2 (5 bases). CDR3 protein: CASGGPGDTQYF. The CDR3 DNA follows: TGTGCCAGCGGCGGGCCCGGAGATACGCAGTATTTT.